A selection of T cell receptor beta chains follows, all from one sample in a study of regulatory T cells in long-lasting Graves disease. TCRdb redid the calling of the multiplex PCR reads with MiXCR, one entry per CDR3 protein. The table lists about 290,000 distinct CDR3 sequences, roughly a fifth of them singletons. The sequencing here drew on peripheral blood mononuclear cells (PBMCs), taken when the disease was refractory, from a patient treated with antithyroid drugs. These receptors originate from a female donor with Graves disease. CDR3s include the opening cysteine and the closing phenylalanine or tryptophan. A D gene is named only where the DNA matches it firmly. Some rows mark clone size as missing; the rest say once, few, many or name a class of expanded clone.

v_call	clone_size	d_call	j_call	cdr3_aa	cdr3_nt
TRBV30	NA	NA	TRBJ1-1	CAWSLTENTEAFF	TGTGCCTGGAGTTTGACGGAAAACACTGAAGCTTTCTTT
TRBV7-6	few	NA	TRBJ2-5	CASSLGVAEETQYF	TGTGCCAGCAGCTTAGGTGTGGCAGAAGAGACCCAGTACTTC
TRBV7-2	many	NA	TRBJ2-2	CASSFGPGELFF	TGTGCCAGCAGCTTTGGGCCCGGGGAGCTGTTTTTT
TRBV12-3/TRBV12-4	many	NA	TRBJ2-2	CASTRVTGELFF	TGTGCCAGCACAAGGGTGACCGGGGAGCTGTTTTTT
TRBV7-9	NA	NA	TRBJ2-2	CASSLVGIGELFF	TGTGCCAGCAGCTTAGTAGGAATCGGGGAGCTGTTTTTT
TRBV6-5	many	NA	TRBJ2-4	CASSYSSVAKNIQYF	TGTGCCAGCAGTTACTCGAGTGTAGCCAAAAACATTCAGTACTTC
TRBV28	many	TRBD2	TRBJ2-7	CASSSGLMDSYEQYF	TGTGCCAGCAGCTCGGGACTAATGGACTCCTACGAGCAGTACTTC
TRBV28	many	TRBD1	TRBJ1-2	CASSPQTTTGTGEGYTF	TGTGCCAGCAGTCCCCAAACAACCACCGGGACAGGGGAGGGCTACACCTTC
TRBV7-9	once	NA	TRBJ1-2	CASSNIMGNENSGYTF	TGTGCCAGCAGCAATATTATGGGAAATGAGAACTCTGGCTACACCTTC
TRBV7-3	many	TRBD1	TRBJ2-5	CASSPGTGVGETQYF	TGTGCCAGCAGCCCTGGGACAGGGGTAGGAGAGACCCAGTACTTC
TRBV7-9	NA	NA	TRBJ2-1	CASSNDSGEQFF	TGTGCCAGCAGCAACGACAGTGGGGAGCAGTTCTTC
TRBV7-9	many	NA	TRBJ1-2	CASSSRLDGGYTF	TGTGCCAGCAGCTCACGGTTGGATGGTGGCTACACCTTC
TRBV5-8	few	NA	TRBJ1-5	CASSFSIGAYRQPQHF	TGTGCCAGCAGCTTTTCGATAGGGGCGTATCGACAGCCCCAGCATTTT
TRBV3-1	many	NA	TRBJ1-3	CASSPEAGNTIYF	TGTGCCAGCAGCCCCGAGGCTGGAAACACCATATATTTT
TRBV7-2	NA	NA	TRBJ2-6	CASSLFMRGSGANVLTF	TGTGCCAGCAGCTTATTCATGAGGGGGTCTGGGGCCAACGTCCTGACTTTC
TRBV5-4	NA	TRBD2	TRBJ2-7	CASSGGTSGPYEQYF	TGTGCCAGCAGCGGCGGGACTAGCGGCCCCTACGAGCAGTACTTC
TRBV5-1	many	NA	TRBJ1-5	CASSLNGAFSQPQHF	TGCGCCAGCAGCTTGAACGGGGCTTTTAGTCAGCCCCAGCATTTT
TRBV7-9	few	TRBD2	TRBJ2-5	CASSLARLAGDETQYF	TGTGCCAGCAGCTTAGCTCGCCTAGCGGGAGACGAGACCCAGTACTTC
TRBV27	NA	TRBD2	TRBJ2-2	CASRLAGHTGELFF	TGTGCCAGCAGGCTAGCGGGTCATACCGGGGAGCTGTTTTTT
TRBV6-5	once	TRBD2	TRBJ2-3	CASSSRLAGGDTQYF	TGTGCCAGCAGTTCGAGACTAGCGGGAGGGGATACGCAGTATTTT
TRBV4-2	few	NA	TRBJ2-7	CASSQRVSYEQYF	TGTGCCAGCAGCCAGCGGGTCTCCTACGAGCAGTACTTC
TRBV13	many	TRBD1	TRBJ1-5	CASSNRQGNQPQHF	TGTGCCAGCAGCAACCGACAGGGGAATCAGCCCCAGCATTTT
TRBV9	NA	TRBD2	TRBJ2-7	CASSEGGLAGDEQYF	TGTGCCAGCAGTGAAGGAGGTCTAGCGGGAGACGAGCAGTACTTC
TRBV6-5	NA	NA	TRBJ2-7	CASSLDREAYEQYF	TGTGCCAGCAGTTTGGATAGGGAGGCTTACGAGCAGTACTTC
TRBV2	many	NA	TRBJ2-5	CASNLYQLETQYF	TGTGCCAGCAACCTATACCAGCTAGAGACCCAGTACTTC